The following is a TCR beta chain sequence with its context. Its antigen is currently unknown. Method: immunoSEQ multiplex PCR; TCRdb's copy keeps in-frame clones and lacks some. The sample lists roughly 30,000 clones, roughly 80% occurring once. The germline V gene has CDR1 GTSNPN and CDR2 SVGIG (reference sequence). This CDR3 contains 12 residues. The V and J ends lost 1 base and 0 bases respectively, with 4 bases between them. The sample is drawn from a study of OX40 agonist ivuxolimab in advanced cancers. Study at large: Patient treatment consisted of intravenous ivuxolimab administration every 2 weeks at 0.01 to 10 mg/kg. The mean age was approximately 60 years, ranging from 23 to 79, with less than 90% of participants male. Study conclusions and caveats: Mean expanded clone counts were higher in CD8+ than CD4+ T cells.

This sequence was found in an adult with an advanced solid tumor such as melanoma, head and neck, liver or kidney cancer. J is TRBJ2-7 and V is TRBV30; D ambiguous. The sequencing here drew on CD4+ or CD8+ T cells sorted from blood, taken in a trial of the OX40 agonist ivuxolimab. The CDR3 region has the DNA TGTGCCTGGAGTGGAGTCTCCTACGAGCAGTACTTC. Protein: CAWSGVSYEQYF.